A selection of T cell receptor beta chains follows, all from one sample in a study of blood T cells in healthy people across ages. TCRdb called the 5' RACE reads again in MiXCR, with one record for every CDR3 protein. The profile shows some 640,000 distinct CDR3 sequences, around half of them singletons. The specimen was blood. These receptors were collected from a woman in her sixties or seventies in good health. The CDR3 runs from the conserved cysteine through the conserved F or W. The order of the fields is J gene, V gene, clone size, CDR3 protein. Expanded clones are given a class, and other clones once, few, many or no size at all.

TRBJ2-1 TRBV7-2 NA CASSLVAIAGGNFNEQFF
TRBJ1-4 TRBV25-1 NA CASSEGGRGQGEKLFF
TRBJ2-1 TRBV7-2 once CASSFVRGNEQFF
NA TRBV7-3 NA CASSFEGFVNEQYF
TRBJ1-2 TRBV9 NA CASSAGGGNYGYTF
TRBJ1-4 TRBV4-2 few CASSQQGTQAIEKLFF
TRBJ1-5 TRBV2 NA CASRQQGFGQPQHF
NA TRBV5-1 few CASSIATGTVNHEQYF
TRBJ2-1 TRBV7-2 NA CAGSDGFYNEQFF
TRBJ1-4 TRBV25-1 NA CASSEGAYEGLFF
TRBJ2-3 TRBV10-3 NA CASKPGDNTDTQYF
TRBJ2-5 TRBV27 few CASSFHYSGRDLYF
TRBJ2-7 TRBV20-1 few CSAKGQGTREQYF
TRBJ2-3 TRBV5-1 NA CASSSRGADTKYF
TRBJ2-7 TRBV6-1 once CASSAWGYEQYF
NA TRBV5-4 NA CASRQASGSGNEQYF